This record concerns one TCR beta chain sequence. The CDR3 is 13 amino acids. Trimming at V came to 10 bases and at J to 8 bases, leaving 10 bases not matched to a gene. CDR1 is MNHEY, CDR2 SVGAGI, per germline. Profiling relied on immunoSEQ multiplex PCR, and the TCRdb table lists in-frame clones only, not all of them. The data hold over 200,000 clones, with around 80% observed a single time. The data derive from a study of blood T cell repertoires in COVID-19. V and J are TRBV6-5 and TRBJ1-4, with TRBD1 matching over 7 bases. This receptor was identified in a woman aged 45-65 years with acute or convalescent COVID-19. The sample consisted of peripheral blood. CDR3 sequence reads: CATDRVRYEKLFF. CDR3 DNA sequence: TGTGCCACTGACAGGGTGCGTTACGAAAAACTGTTTTTT.